Given below is one T cell receptor (beta chain) in context. TCRdb's table, derived via immunoSEQ multiplex PCR, lists solely in-frame clones and lacks some. This table has around 250,000 clones, around 89% appearing once. This specimen belongs to a study of blood T cell repertoires in COVID-19. The participants were between roughly 18 and 100 years old and came from some 23 US areas. Participant-reported clinical history was the basis for cohort assignment. Cohort 3 recovered donors had two negative PCRs, clearance, or symptom resolution. This receptor was taken from a woman in her twenties or thirties who had recovered from COVID-19. Sequencing was done on a sample of PBMCs or T cells enriched from blood (not recorded which).

The CDR3 sequence is CASSPTNINRGAQPQHF. The CDR3 coding sequence is TGTGCCAGCAGCCCAACTAACATAAACAGGGGAGCTCAGCCCCAGCATTTT. The genes are TRBV21-1 and TRBJ1-5; the table's TRBD1 call for D was not verified on the DNA. TRBV21-1 constitutes a pseudogene. The CDR3 length is 17 residues.